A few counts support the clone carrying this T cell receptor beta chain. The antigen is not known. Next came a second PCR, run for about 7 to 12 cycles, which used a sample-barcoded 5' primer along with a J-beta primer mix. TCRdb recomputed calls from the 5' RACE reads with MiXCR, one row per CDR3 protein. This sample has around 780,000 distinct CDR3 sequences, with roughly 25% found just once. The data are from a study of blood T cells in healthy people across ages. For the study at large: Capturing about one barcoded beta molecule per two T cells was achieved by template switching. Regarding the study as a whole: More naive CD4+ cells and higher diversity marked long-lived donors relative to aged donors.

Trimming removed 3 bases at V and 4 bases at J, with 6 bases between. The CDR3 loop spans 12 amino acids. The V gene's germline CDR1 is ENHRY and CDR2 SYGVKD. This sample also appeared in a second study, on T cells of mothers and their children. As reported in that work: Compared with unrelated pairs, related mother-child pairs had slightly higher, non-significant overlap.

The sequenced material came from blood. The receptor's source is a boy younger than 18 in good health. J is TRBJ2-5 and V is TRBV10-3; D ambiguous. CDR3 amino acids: CAISDTSETQYF. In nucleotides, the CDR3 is TGTGCCATCAGTGACACTTCAGAGACCCAGTACTTC.